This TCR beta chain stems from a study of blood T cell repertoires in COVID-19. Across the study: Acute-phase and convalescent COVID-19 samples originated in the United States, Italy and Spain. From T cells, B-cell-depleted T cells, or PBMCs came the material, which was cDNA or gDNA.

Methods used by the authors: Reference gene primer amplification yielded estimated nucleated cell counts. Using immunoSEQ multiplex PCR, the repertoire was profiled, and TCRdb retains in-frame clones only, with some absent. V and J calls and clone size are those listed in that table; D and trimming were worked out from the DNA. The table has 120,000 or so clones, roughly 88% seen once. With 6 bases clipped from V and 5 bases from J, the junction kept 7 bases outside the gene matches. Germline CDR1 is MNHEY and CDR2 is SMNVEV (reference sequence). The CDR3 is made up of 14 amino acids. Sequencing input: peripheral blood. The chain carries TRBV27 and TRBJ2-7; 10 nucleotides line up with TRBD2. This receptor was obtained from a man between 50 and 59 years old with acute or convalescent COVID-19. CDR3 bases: TGTGCCAGCAGGGCTAGCGGGAGAAGCGACGAGCAGTACTTC. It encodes CASRASGRSDEQYF.